The rows below give T cell receptor beta chains drawn from one sample of a study of shared clonotypes between healthy human individuals. The assay was immunoSEQ multiplex PCR, and TCRdb's table has in-frame clones only and misses some. The sample holds a few million clones; 90% to 95% are singletons and the top ten take more than 0.12%. The sample consisted of naive CD4+ T cells sorted from blood. The receptors originated from a man younger than 35 in good health. Both conserved end residues are part of each CDR3. Fields, in order: CDR3 protein, CDR3 DNA, J gene, clone size, D gene, V gene. D genes are given only for firm matches. Not all rows give a size; the values are once, few, many and, for expanded clones, a class.

CDR3aa: CAGGQGSGTGELFF
CDR3nt: TGTGCTGGGGGACAGGGGAGTGGCACCGGGGAGCTGTTTTTT
j_gene: TRBJ2-2
abundance: NA
d_gene: TRBD1
v_gene: TRBV12-5

CDR3aa: CATGYRNEQFF
CDR3nt: TGTGCCACCGGGTACCGGAATGAGCAGTTCTTC
j_gene: TRBJ2-1
abundance: once
d_gene: NA
v_gene: TRBV15

CDR3aa: CASSINLQSDYEQYF
CDR3nt: TGTGCCAGTAGTATCAACCTACAATCGGACTACGAGCAGTACTTC
j_gene: TRBJ2-7
abundance: NA
d_gene: NA
v_gene: TRBV19

CDR3aa: CSAGTGRTEAFF
CDR3nt: TGCAGCGCCGGGACAGGGAGAACTGAAGCTTTCTTT
j_gene: TRBJ1-1
abundance: once
d_gene: TRBD1
v_gene: TRBV29-1

CDR3aa: CASSGWGTQYF
CDR3nt: TGTGCCAGCAGTGGTTGGGGGACCCAGTACTTC
j_gene: TRBJ2-5
abundance: NA
d_gene: NA
v_gene: TRBV25-1

CDR3aa: CASSLAIGKGSEKLFF
CDR3nt: TGCGCCAGCAGCTTGGCCATAGGGAAAGGGAGTGAAAAACTGTTTTTT
j_gene: TRBJ1-4
abundance: NA
d_gene: NA
v_gene: TRBV5-1

CDR3aa: CASSVWDRGLGEQFF
CDR3nt: TGTGCCAGCAGTGTCTGGGACAGGGGGCTTGGTGAGCAGTTCTTC
j_gene: TRBJ2-1
abundance: NA
d_gene: TRBD1
v_gene: TRBV2

CDR3aa: CASARQGADTQYF
CDR3nt: TGCGCCAGCGCGAGACAGGGGGCTGATACGCAGTATTTT
j_gene: TRBJ2-3
abundance: once
d_gene: TRBD1
v_gene: TRBV5-1

CDR3aa: CASSLAYGKGDTQYF
CDR3nt: TGCGCCAGCAGCTTGGCCTATGGGAAGGGAGATACGCAGTATTTT
j_gene: TRBJ2-3
abundance: NA
d_gene: NA
v_gene: TRBV5-1

CDR3aa: CASSPGQGAGANVLTF
CDR3nt: TGCGCCAGCAGCCCTGGGCAGGGGGCTGGGGCCAACGTCCTGACTTTC
j_gene: TRBJ2-6
abundance: NA
d_gene: TRBD1
v_gene: TRBV5-1

CDR3aa: CSASPGGRREKLFF
CDR3nt: TGCAGCGCCTCTCCGGGGGGGCGAAGGGAAAAACTGTTTTTT
j_gene: TRBJ1-4
abundance: NA
d_gene: NA
v_gene: TRBV29-1

CDR3aa: CASSRGTPTNEKLFF
CDR3nt: TGCGCCAGCAGTCGAGGGACACCAACTAATGAAAAACTGTTTTTT
j_gene: TRBJ1-4
abundance: NA
d_gene: NA
v_gene: TRBV5-1

CDR3aa: CASSLDGTTYEQYF
CDR3nt: TGCGCCAGCAGCTTGGACGGGACAACGTACGAGCAGTACTTC
j_gene: TRBJ2-7
abundance: NA
d_gene: NA
v_gene: TRBV5-1

CDR3aa: CASSPGQGNTEAFF
CDR3nt: TGTGCCAGCAGCCCCGGACAGGGGAACACTGAAGCTTTCTTT
j_gene: TRBJ1-1
abundance: NA
d_gene: TRBD1
v_gene: TRBV6-5

CDR3aa: CASSLGGRVCNQPQHF
CDR3nt: TGTGCTAGCAGCTTAGGGGGGCGAGTGTGTAATCAGCCCCAGCATTTT
j_gene: TRBJ1-5
abundance: NA
d_gene: NA
v_gene: TRBV7-7

CDR3aa: CASSHSTGDEQYF
CDR3nt: TGCGCCAGCAGCCATAGTACAGGGGATGAGCAGTACTTC
j_gene: TRBJ2-7
abundance: NA
d_gene: TRBD1
v_gene: TRBV4-1

CDR3aa: CASSLAREAAFF
CDR3nt: TGTGCCAGCAGTTTAGCCAGGGAGGCAGCTTTCTTT
j_gene: TRBJ1-1
abundance: NA
d_gene: NA
v_gene: TRBV28

CDR3aa: CASRTQQNYGYTF
CDR3nt: TGTGCCAGTAGAACTCAACAAAACTATGGCTACACCTTC
j_gene: TRBJ1-2
abundance: few
d_gene: NA
v_gene: TRBV19

CDR3aa: CSVEGQGGGSPVDTQYF
CDR3nt: TGCAGCGTTGAAGGACAGGGGGGAGGGAGTCCGGTAGATACGCAGTATTTT
j_gene: TRBJ2-3
abundance: NA
d_gene: TRBD1
v_gene: TRBV29-1

CDR3aa: CASGRASTAFNEKLFF
CDR3nt: TGTGCCAGCGGGCGGGCGTCAACCGCCTTTAATGAAAAACTGTTTTTT
j_gene: TRBJ1-4
abundance: NA
d_gene: NA
v_gene: TRBV27

CDR3aa: CASSFGPRWQFF
CDR3nt: TGTGCCAGCAGCTTCGGCCCACGTTGGCAGTTCTTC
j_gene: TRBJ2-1
abundance: NA
d_gene: NA
v_gene: TRBV11-2

CDR3aa: CASSLDRNYEQYF
CDR3nt: TGTGCCAGCAGCTTAGATCGGAACTACGAGCAGTACTTC
j_gene: TRBJ2-7
abundance: NA
d_gene: NA
v_gene: TRBV11-2

CDR3aa: CASSLNGETQYF
CDR3nt: TGTGCCAGCAGCTTAAATGGAGAGACCCAGTACTTC
j_gene: TRBJ2-5
abundance: few
d_gene: NA
v_gene: TRBV11-2

CDR3aa: CASSARQALGNSPLHF
CDR3nt: TGTGCCAGCAGCGCCCGACAGGCCCTCGGTAATTCACCCCTCCACTTT
j_gene: TRBJ1-6
abundance: NA
d_gene: NA
v_gene: TRBV9

CDR3aa: CAWSVTGTLSSGANVLTF
CDR3nt: TGTGCCTGGAGTGTTACGGGAACCCTGAGCTCTGGGGCCAACGTCCTGACTTTC
j_gene: TRBJ2-6
abundance: NA
d_gene: NA
v_gene: TRBV30

CDR3aa: CASSLPGGGTDTQYF
CDR3nt: TGTGCCAGCAGTTTGCCAGGGGGAGGGACAGATACGCAGTATTTT
j_gene: TRBJ2-3
abundance: NA
d_gene: NA
v_gene: TRBV28

CDR3aa: CASSLRAKVGSQETQYF
CDR3nt: TGTGCCAGCAGCTTAAGGGCCAAGGTTGGATCCCAAGAGACCCAGTACTTC
j_gene: TRBJ2-5
abundance: NA
d_gene: NA
v_gene: TRBV13

CDR3aa: CASSLEGGRAEAFF
CDR3nt: TGCGCCAGCAGCTTGGAAGGGGGACGGGCTGAAGCTTTCTTT
j_gene: TRBJ1-1
abundance: NA
d_gene: NA
v_gene: TRBV5-1

CDR3aa: CASSLAGDEQYF
CDR3nt: TGCGCCAGCAGCTTGGCGGGGGACGAGCAGTACTTC
j_gene: TRBJ2-7
abundance: NA
d_gene: NA
v_gene: TRBV5-1

CDR3aa: CASSRDRRPTMDQPQHF
CDR3nt: TGTGCCAGCTCACGGGACAGGAGACCGACAATGGATCAGCCCCAGCATTTT
j_gene: TRBJ1-5
abundance: NA
d_gene: TRBD1
v_gene: TRBV18

CDR3aa: CASSYNPGETHYEQYF
CDR3nt: TGTGCCAGCAGTTACAATCCGGGGGAAACCCACTACGAGCAGTACTTC
j_gene: TRBJ2-7
abundance: NA
d_gene: NA
v_gene: TRBV6-6

CDR3aa: CASRTPTGTGYEQYF
CDR3nt: TGTGCCAGCAGGACGCCGACAGGGACGGGGTACGAGCAGTACTTC
j_gene: TRBJ2-7
abundance: NA
d_gene: TRBD1
v_gene: TRBV27

CDR3aa: CASSLDRRGQETQYF
CDR3nt: TGCGCCAGCAGCTTGGACCGGAGGGGACAAGAGACCCAGTACTTC
j_gene: TRBJ2-5
abundance: once
d_gene: NA
v_gene: TRBV5-1

CDR3aa: CASSPPQGARGAFF
CDR3nt: TGTGCCAGCTCACCACCGCAGGGGGCGAGGGGCGCTTTCTTT
j_gene: TRBJ1-1
abundance: NA
d_gene: TRBD1
v_gene: TRBV18

CDR3aa: CASSQSTVGEAFF
CDR3nt: TGTGCCAGCAGCCAATCCACAGTGGGGGAAGCTTTCTTT
j_gene: TRBJ1-1
abundance: NA
d_gene: NA
v_gene: TRBV16

CDR3aa: CASSLLGTDSYEQYF
CDR3nt: TGCGCCAGCAGCCTTCTGGGGACGGACTCCTACGAGCAGTACTTC
j_gene: TRBJ2-7
abundance: NA
d_gene: NA
v_gene: TRBV5-1

CDR3aa: CASSPTWGYEQYF
CDR3nt: TGCGCCAGCAGCCCTACTTGGGGCTACGAGCAGTACTTC
j_gene: TRBJ2-7
abundance: NA
d_gene: NA
v_gene: TRBV5-1

CDR3aa: CASSDGTSNTEAFF
CDR3nt: TGTGCCAGCAGCGACGGGACCTCGAACACTGAAGCTTTCTTT
j_gene: TRBJ1-1
abundance: NA
d_gene: NA
v_gene: TRBV5-6

CDR3aa: CASTGAGSYNEQFF
CDR3nt: TGTGCCAGCACGGGGGCGGGCTCCTACAATGAGCAGTTCTTC
j_gene: TRBJ2-1
abundance: NA
d_gene: NA
v_gene: TRBV6-6

CDR3aa: CASSTYVGQAYGYTF
CDR3nt: TGTGCCAGTAGTACCTACGTGGGACAGGCCTATGGCTACACCTTC
j_gene: TRBJ1-2
abundance: NA
d_gene: TRBD1
v_gene: TRBV19